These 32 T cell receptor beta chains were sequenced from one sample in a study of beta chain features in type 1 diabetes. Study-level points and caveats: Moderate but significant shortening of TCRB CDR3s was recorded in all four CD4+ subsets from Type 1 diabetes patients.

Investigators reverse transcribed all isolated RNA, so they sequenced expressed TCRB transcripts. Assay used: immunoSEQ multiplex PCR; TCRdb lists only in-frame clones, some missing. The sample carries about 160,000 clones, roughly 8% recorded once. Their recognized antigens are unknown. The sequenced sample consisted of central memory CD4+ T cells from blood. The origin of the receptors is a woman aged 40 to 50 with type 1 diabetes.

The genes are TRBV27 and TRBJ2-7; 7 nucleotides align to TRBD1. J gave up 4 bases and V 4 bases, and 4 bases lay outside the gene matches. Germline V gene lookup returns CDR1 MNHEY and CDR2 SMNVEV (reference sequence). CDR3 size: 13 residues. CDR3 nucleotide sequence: TGTGCCAGCAGTTCCGACAGGGTGTACGAGCAGTACTTC. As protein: CASSSDRVYEQYF.

The CDR3 sequence is CASSPDYQETQYF. Here the CDR3 DNA reads TGTGCCAGCAGCCCGGACTACCAAGAGACCCAGTACTTC. The V call is TRBV11-1, the J call TRBJ2-5; tentatively, D is TRBD2 (5 bases). This CDR3 contains 13 residues. V was pared by 5 bases and J by 0 bases, with 7 bases between. The V gene's germline CDR1 is SGHAT and CDR2 FQDESV (reference sequence).

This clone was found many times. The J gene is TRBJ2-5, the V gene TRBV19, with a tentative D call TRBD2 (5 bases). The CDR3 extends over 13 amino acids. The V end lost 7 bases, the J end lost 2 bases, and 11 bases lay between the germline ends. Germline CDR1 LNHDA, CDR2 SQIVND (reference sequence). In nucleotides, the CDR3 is TGTGCCAGTATTTCCAGCGGACAAGAGACCCAGTACTTC. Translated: CASISSGQETQYF.

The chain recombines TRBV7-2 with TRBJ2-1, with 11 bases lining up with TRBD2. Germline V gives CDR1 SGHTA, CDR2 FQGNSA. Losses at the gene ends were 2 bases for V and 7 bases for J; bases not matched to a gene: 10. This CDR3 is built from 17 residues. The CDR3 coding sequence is TGTGCCAGCAGCTTACAGGTAGCGGGAGGGCCTCGGAATGAGCAGTTCTTC. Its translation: CASSLQVAGGPRNEQFF.

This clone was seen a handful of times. The DNA of the CDR3 is TGTGCCAGCAGTTTTAACTTCTGGGGGGTCCACGAGCAGTACTTC. It translates to CASSFNFWGVHEQYF. This sequence joins TRBV28 and TRBJ2-7, with D possibly matching TRBD2 (6 bases). Per the germline V gene, CDR1 is MDHEN and CDR2 is SYDVKM. Trimming took off 3 bases at V and 5 bases at J, with 17 bases between the two ends. The length of the CDR3 is 15 residues.

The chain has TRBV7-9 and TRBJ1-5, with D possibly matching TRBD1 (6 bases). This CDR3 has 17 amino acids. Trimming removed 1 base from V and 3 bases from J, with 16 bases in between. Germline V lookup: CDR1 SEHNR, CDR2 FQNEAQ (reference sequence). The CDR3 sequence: CASSLGGGGRNNQPQHF. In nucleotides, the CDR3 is TGTGCCAGCAGCTTAGGGGGTGGGGGCAGGAACAATCAGCCCCAGCATTTT.

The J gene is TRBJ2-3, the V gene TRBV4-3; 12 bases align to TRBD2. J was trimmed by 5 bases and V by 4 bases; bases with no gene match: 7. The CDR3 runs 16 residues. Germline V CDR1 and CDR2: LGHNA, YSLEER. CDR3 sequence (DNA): TGCGCCAGCAGCCCGACTAGCGGGGGCCAGGGAGATACGCAGTATTTT. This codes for CASSPTSGGQGDTQYF.

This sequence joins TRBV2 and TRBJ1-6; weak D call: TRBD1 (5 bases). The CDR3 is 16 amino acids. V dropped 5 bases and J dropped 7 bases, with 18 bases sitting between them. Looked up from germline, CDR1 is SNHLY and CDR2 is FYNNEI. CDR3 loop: CASSIRGGRDNSPLHF. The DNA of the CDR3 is TGTGCCAGCAGTATTCGAGGAGGGAGGGACAATTCACCCCTCCACTTT.

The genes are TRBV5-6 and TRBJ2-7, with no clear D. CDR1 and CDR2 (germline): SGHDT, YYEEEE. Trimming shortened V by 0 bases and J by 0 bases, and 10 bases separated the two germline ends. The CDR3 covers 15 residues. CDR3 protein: CASSLGGANSYEQYF. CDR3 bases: TGTGCCAGCAGCTTGGGCGGAGCCAACTCCTACGAGCAGTACTTC.

The CDR3 bases are TGCGCCAGCAGCCTCGGAGATCGGAGCACTGAAGCTTTCTTT. Protein product: CASSLGDRSTEAFF. The chain couples TRBV5-1 to TRBJ1-1; D is unclear. Looked up from germline, CDR1 is SGHRS and CDR2 is YFSETQ. The V gene lost 4 bases and the J gene lost 4 bases, with 14 bases spanning the gap. The CDR3 loop spans 14 amino acids.

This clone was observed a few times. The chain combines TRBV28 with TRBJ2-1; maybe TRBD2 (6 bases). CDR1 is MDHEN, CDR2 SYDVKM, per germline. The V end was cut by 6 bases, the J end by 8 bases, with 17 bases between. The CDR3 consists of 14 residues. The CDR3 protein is CASSRPGGTHEQFF. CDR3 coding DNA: TGTGCCAGCAGCCGTCCGGGCGGGACCCATGAGCAGTTCTTC.

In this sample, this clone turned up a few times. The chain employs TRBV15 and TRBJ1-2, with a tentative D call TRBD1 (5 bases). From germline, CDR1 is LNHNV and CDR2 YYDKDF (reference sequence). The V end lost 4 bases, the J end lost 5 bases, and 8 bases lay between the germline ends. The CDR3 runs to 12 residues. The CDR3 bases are TGTGCCACCAGCACAGGGCAGTATGGCTACACCTTC. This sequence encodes CATSTGQYGYTF.

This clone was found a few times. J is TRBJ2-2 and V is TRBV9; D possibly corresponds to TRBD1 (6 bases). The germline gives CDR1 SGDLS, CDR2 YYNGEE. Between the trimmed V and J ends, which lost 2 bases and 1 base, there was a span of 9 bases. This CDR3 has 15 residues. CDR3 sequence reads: CASSVGHRNTGELFF. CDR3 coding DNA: TGTGCCAGCAGCGTGGGACATCGGAACACCGGGGAGCTGTTTTTT.

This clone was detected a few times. This CDR3 reads CASHLPGTHPLSSYGYTF. In DNA, the CDR3 is TGTGCCAGCCACCTCCCCGGGACACATCCCCTCTCCAGCTATGGCTACACCTTC. The V gene is TRBV19, the J gene TRBJ1-2; D is possibly TRBD1 (6 bases). Trimming stripped 9 bases from V and 4 bases from J, with 30 bases between. CDR1 is LNHDA, CDR2 SQIVND, per germline (reference sequence). This CDR3 contains 18 residues.

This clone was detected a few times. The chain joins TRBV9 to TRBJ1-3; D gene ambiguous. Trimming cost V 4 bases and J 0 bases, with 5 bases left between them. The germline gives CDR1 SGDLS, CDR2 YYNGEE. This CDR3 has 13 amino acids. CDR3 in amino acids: CASSSNSGNTIYF. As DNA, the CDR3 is TGTGCCAGCAGCTCAAACTCTGGAAACACCATATATTTT.

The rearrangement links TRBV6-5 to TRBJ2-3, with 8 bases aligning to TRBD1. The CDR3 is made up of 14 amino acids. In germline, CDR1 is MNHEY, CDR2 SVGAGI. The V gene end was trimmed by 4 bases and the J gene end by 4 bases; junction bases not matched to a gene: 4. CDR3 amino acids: CASSWQQGADTQYF. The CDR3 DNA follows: TGTGCCAGCAGTTGGCAACAGGGGGCAGATACGCAGTATTTT.

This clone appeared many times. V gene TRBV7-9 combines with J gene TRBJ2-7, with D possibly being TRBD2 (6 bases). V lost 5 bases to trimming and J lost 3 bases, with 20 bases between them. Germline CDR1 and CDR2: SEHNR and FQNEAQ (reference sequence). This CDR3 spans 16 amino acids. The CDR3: CASSSSTLRDGYEQYF. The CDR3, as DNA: TGTGCCAGCAGCAGTTCCACCTTGCGGGACGGCTACGAGCAGTACTTC. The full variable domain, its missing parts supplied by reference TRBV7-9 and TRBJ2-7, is DTGVSQNPRHKITKRGQNVTFRCDPISEHNRLYWYRQTLGQGPEFLTYFQNEAQLEKSRLLSDRFSAERPKGSFSTLEIQRTEQGDSAMYLCASSSSTLRDGYEQYFGPGTRLTVT.

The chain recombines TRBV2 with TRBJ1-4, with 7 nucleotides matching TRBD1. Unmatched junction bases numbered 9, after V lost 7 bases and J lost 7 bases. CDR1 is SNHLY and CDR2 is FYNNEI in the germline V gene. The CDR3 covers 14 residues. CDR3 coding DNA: TGTGCCAGCAATAGACAGGGAGGAGGTGAAAAACTGTTTTTT. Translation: CASNRQGGGEKLFF.

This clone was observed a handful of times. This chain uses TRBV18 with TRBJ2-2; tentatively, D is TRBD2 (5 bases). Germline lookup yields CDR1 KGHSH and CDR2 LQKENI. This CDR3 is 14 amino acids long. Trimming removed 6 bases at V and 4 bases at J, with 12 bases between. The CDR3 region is CASSLTGFTGELFF. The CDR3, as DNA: TGTGCCAGCTCCCTAACGGGGTTCACCGGGGAGCTGTTTTTT.

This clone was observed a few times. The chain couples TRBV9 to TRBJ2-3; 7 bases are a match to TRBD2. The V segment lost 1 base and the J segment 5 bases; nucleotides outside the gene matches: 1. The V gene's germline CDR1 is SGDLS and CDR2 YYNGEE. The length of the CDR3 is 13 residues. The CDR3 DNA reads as TGTGCCAGCAGCGTACTAGCGGTAGATACGCAGTATTTT. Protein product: CASSVLAVDTQYF.

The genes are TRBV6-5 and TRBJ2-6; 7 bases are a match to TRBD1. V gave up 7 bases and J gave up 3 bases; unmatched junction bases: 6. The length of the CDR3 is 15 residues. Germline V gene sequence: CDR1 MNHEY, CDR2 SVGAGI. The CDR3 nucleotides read TGTGCCAGCACCTCCGACAGGGTTGGGGCCAACGTCCTGACTTTC. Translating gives CASTSDRVGANVLTF.

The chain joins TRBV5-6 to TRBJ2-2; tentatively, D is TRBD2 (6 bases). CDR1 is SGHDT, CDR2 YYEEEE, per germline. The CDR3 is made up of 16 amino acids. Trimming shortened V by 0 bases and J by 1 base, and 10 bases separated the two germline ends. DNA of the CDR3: TGTGCCAGCAGCTTGGGGCGGGATAGGAACACCGGGGAGCTGTTTTTT. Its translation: CASSLGRDRNTGELFF.

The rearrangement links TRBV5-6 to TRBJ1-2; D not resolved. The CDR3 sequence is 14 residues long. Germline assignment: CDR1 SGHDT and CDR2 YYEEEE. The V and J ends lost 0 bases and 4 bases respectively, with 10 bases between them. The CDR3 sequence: CASSLVTPSYGYTF. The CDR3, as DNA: TGTGCCAGCAGCTTGGTGACACCGAGCTATGGCTACACCTTC.

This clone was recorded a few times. The CDR3 DNA is TGTGCCAGCCGTGCGGGATTTCTTAACGGGGAGCTGTTTTTT. Translating gives CASRAGFLNGELFF. The chain uses TRBV2 and TRBJ2-2; D is perhaps TRBD2 (6 bases). Trimming took off 8 bases at V and 7 bases at J, with 17 bases between the two ends. The CDR3 runs 14 residues. Germline V gene sequence: CDR1 SNHLY, CDR2 FYNNEI. The full variable domain, with the rest looked up from reference TRBV2 and TRBJ2-2, is EPEVTQTPSHQVTQMGQEVILRCVPISNHLYFYWYRQILGQKVEFLVSFYNNEISEKSEIFDDQFSVERPDGSNFTLKIRSTKLEDSAMYFCASRAGFLNGELFFGEGSRLTVL.

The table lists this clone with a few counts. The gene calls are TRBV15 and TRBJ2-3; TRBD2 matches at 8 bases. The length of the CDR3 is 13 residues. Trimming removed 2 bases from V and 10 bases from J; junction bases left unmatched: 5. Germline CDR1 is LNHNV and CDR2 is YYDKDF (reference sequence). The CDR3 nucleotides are TGTGCCACCAGCAGACGCAGCGGGAGTTCGCAGTATTTT. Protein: CATSRRSGSSQYF.

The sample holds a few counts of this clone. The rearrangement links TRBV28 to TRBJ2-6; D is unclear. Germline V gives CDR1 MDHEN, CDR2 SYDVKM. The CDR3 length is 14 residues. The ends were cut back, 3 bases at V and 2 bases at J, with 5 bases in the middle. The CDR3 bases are TGTGCCAGCAGTTTGTCTACTGGGGCCAACGTCCTGACTTTC. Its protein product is CASSLSTGANVLTF.

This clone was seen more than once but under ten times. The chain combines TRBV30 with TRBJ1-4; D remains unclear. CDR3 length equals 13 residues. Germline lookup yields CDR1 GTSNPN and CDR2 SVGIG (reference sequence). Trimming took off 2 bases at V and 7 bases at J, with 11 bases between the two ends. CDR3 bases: TGTGCCTGGAGTAATTCCTATGGTGAAAAACTGTTTTTT. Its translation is CAWSNSYGEKLFF.

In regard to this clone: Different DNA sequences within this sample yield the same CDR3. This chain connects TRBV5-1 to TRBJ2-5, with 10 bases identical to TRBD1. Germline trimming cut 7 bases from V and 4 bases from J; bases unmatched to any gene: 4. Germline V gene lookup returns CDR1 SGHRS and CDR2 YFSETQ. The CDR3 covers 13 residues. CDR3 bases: TGCGCCAGCTTCGGACAGGGGGGAGAGACCCAGTACTTC. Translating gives CASFGQGGETQYF.

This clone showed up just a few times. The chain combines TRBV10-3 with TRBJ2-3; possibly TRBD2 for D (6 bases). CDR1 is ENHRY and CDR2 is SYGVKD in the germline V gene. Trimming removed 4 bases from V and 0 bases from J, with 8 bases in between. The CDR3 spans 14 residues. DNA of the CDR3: TGTGCCATCAGTGGACTAGGGAGCACAGATACGCAGTATTTT. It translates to CAISGLGSTDTQYF.

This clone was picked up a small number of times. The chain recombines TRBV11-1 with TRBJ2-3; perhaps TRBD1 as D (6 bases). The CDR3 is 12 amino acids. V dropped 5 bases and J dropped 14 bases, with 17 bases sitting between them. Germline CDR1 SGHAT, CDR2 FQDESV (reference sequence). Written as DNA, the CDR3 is TGTGCCAGCAGCCCCTCATCGGGGACAACGTATTTT. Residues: CASSPSSGTTYF.

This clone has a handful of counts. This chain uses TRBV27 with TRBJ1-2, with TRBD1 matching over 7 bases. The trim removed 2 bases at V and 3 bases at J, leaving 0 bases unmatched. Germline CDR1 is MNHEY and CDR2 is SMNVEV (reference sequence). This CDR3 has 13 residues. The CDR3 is CASSLQGDYGYTF. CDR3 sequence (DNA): TGTGCCAGCAGTTTACAGGGGGACTATGGCTACACCTTC.

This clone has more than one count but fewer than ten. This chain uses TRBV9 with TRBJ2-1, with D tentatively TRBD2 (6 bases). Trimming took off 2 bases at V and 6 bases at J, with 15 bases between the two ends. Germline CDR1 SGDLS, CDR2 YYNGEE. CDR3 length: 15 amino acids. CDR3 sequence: CASSVDISGPNEQFF. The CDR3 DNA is TGTGCCAGCAGCGTCGACATCAGCGGGCCCAATGAGCAGTTCTTC.